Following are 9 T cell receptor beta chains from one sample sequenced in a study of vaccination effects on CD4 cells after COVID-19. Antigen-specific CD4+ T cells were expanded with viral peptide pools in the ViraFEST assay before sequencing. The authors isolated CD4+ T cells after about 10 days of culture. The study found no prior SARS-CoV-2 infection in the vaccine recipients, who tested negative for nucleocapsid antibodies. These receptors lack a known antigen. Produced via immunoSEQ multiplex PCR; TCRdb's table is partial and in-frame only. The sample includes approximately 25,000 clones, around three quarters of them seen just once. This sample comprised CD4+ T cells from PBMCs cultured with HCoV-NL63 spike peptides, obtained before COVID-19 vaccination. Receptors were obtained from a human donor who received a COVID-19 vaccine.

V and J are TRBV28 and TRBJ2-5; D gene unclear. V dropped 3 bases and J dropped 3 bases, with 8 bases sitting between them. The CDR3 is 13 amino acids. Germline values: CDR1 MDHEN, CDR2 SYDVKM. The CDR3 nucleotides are TGTGCCAGCAGTTTGGGTAGAAAAGAGACCCAGTACTTC. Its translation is CASSLGRKETQYF.

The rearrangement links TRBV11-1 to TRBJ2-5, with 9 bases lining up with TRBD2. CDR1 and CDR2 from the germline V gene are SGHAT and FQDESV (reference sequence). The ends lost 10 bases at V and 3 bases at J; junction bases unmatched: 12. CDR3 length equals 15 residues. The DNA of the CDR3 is TGTGCCACTCAACCTCGCGGGGGGGCCAAAGAGACCCAGTACTTC. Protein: CATQPRGGAKETQYF.

The CDR3 bases are TGTGCCAGTAGTATAGAGGACAGTAACTATGGCTACACCTTC. The encoded protein is CASSIEDSNYGYTF. The J gene is TRBJ1-2, the V gene TRBV19; the D gene is possibly TRBD1 (6 bases). The ends were cut back, 0 bases at V and 1 base at J, with 6 bases in the middle. Germline V gene lookup returns CDR1 LNHDA and CDR2 SQIVND (reference sequence). The CDR3 totals 14 residues.

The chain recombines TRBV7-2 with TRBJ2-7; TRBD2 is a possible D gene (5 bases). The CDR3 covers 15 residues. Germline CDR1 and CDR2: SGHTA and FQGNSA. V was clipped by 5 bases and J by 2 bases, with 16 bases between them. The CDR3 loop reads CASSLGLFGAYEQYF. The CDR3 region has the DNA TGTGCCAGCAGCCTCGGACTGTTTGGGGCCTACGAGCAGTACTTC.

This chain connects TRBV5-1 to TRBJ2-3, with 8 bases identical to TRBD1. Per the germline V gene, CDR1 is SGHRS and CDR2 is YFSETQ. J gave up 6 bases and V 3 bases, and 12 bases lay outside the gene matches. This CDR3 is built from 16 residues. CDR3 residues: CASSSSPGGFVDTQYF. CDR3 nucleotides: TGCGCCAGCAGCTCATCTCCAGGGGGCTTCGTTGATACGCAGTATTTT. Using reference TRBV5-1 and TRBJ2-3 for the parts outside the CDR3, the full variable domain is KAGVTQTPRYLIKTRGQQVTLSCSPISGHRSVSWYQQTPGQGLQFLFEYFSETQRNKGNFPGRFSGRQFSNSRSEMNVSTLELGDSALYLCASSSSPGGFVDTQYFGPGTRLTVL.

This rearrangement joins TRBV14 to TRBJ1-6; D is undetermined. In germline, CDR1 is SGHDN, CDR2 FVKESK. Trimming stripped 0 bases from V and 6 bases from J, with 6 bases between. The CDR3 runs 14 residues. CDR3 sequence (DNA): TGTGCCAGCAGCCAAGATTACAGTAATTCACCCCTCCACTTT. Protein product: CASSQDYSNSPLHF. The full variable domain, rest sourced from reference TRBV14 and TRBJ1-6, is EAGVTQFPSHSVIEKGQTVTLRCDPISGHDNLYWYRRVMGKEIKFLLHFVKESKQDESGMPNNRFLAERTGGTYSTLKVQPAELEDSGVYFCASSQDYSNSPLHFGNGTRLTVT.

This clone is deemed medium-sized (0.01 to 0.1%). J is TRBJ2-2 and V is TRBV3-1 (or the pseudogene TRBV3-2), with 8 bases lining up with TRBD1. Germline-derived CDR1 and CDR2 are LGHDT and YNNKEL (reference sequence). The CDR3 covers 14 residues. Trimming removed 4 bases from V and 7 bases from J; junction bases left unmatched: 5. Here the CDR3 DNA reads TGTGCCAGCAGCCCTCAGGGGGCCGGCGGGGAGCTGTTTTTT. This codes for CASSPQGAGGELFF.

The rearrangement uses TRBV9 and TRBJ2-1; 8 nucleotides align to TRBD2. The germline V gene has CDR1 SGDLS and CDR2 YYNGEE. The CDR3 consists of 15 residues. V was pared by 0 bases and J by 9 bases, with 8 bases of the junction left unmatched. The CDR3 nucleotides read TGTGCCAGCAGCGTAGGCAACGGGAGGGCAGGTGAGCAGTTCTTC. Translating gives CASSVGNGRAGEQFF.

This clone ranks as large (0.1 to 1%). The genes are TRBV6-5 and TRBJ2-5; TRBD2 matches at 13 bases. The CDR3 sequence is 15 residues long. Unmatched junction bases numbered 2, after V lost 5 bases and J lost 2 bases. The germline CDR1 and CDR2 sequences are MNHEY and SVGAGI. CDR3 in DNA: TGTGCCAGCAGTCGACTAGCGGGGGGACAAGAGACCCAGTACTTC. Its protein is CASSRLAGGQETQYF.